Shown below are 21 T cell receptor beta chains from a single sample sequenced in a study of tissue T cells after allogeneic stem cell transplantation. This table comes from immunoSEQ multiplex PCR, and its TCRdb copy is limited to in-frame clones, with some not included. The table includes around 4,800 clones, 49% detected once. Indicated time point: mouse harvest day 14 after allogeneic transplant. Tail vein injection delivered 10^7 T-cell-depleted bone marrow cells and 10^6 splenic CD5+ T cells. The sample comprised lymph node tissue. Receptors were obtained from a female BALB/c mouse given C57BL/6 T cells with graft-versus-host disease after an allogeneic hematopoietic cell transplant.

The sample holds a few counts of this clone. The germline and genes are mouse ones. The sequenced fragment ends 1 residue before the CDR3 boundary, so the rest is inferred from the germline J gene. The chain couples TRBV13-1 to TRBJ2-7, with D possibly being TRBD1 (6 bases). V was pared by 5 bases and J by 0 bases, with 12 bases between. The V gene's germline CDR1 is NSHNY and CDR2 SYGAGN. The CDR3 is 14 amino acids. The covered CDR3 bases are TGTGCCAGCAGGCCCGGGACATACTCCTATGAACAGTAC. This sequence encodes CASRPGTYSYEQY. The whole CDR3 is CASRPGTYSYEQYF.

The sample holds a few counts of this clone. Mouse gene names apply. The missing CDR3 end, 1 residue past where the read stops, is filled in from the germline J gene. The gene calls are TRBV19 and TRBJ2-5, with D possibly being TRBD2 (6 bases). Trimming took 4 bases from V and 0 from J, leaving 9 bases between them. Germline V gene data show CDR1 as FNHDT and CDR2 as SITEND (reference sequence). The CDR3 is 14 amino acids. CDR3 in amino acids: CASSPGVNQDTQYF. Partial CDR3 DNA: TGTGCCAGCAGTCCTGGGGTTAACCAAGACACCCAGTAC.

To note about this clone: These gene names are mouse names. CDR3 DNA, as far as it was read: TGTGCCAGCAGCCGCGGGACAAGTTCTGGAAATACGCTCTAT. It encodes CASSRGTSSGNTLY. The whole CDR3 protein is CASSRGTSSGNTLYF. The rearrangement uses TRBV3 and TRBJ1-3; tentatively, D is TRBD1 (6 bases). The CDR3 goes on 1 residue after the read ends, and that part is filled in from the germline J gene. Trimming shortened V by 5 bases and J by 0 bases, and 11 bases separated the two germline ends. This CDR3 region has 15 residues. Germline lookup yields CDR1 SNHLY and CDR2 FYNGKV (reference sequence).

Turning to this clone: Genes and germline are mouse. The CDR3 end lies 1 residue beyond the end of the read and is filled in from the germline J gene. The J gene is TRBJ2-7, the V gene TRBV12-2; 9 bases are a match to TRBD2. The V and J ends lost 0 bases and 7 bases, in that order; junction bases with no gene match: 6. CDR3 length: 14 amino acids. Germline V gene data show CDR1 as SGHLS and CDR2 as HYDKME. CDR3 sequence reads: CASSLGGGAREQYF. The DNA read from the CDR3 is TGTGCCAGCTCTCTCGGTGGGGGGGCGCGGGAACAGTAC.

Within the sample, this clone is medium-sized (0.01 to 0.1%). The listed genes are named as in mouse. The read stops 1 residue short of the end of the CDR3; the missing end is completed from the germline J gene. V gene TRBV1 combines with J gene TRBJ2-7, with TRBD2 matching 10 bases. Germline CDR1 NSQYPW, CDR2 LRSPGD (reference sequence). V trimming: 5 bases; J trimming: 8 bases; junction bases outside the gene matches: 3. This CDR3 spans 12 amino acids. The CDR3 here is CTCSPLGGKQYF. Incomplete CDR3 DNA: TGCACCTGCAGTCCACTGGGGGGGAAACAGTAC.

This clone was counted a single time. Here the gene names and germline are mouse. The CDR3 end lies 1 residue beyond the end of the read and is filled in from the germline J gene. The chain couples TRBV24 to TRBJ1-2; D is unclear. The germline V gene encodes CDR1 KGHTA and CDR2 FRNEEI. V was shortened by 5 bases and J by 1 base, with 5 bases between the two germline ends. This CDR3 is built from 12 residues. The sequenced CDR3 bases are TGTGCCAGCAGTGGGGAAAACTCCGACTACACC. Its translation is CASSGENSDYT. In full, the CDR3 reads CASSGENSDYTF.

Points on this clone: Gene names and germline match the mouse. The CDR3 end falls 1 residue outside the read, so it is completed with the germline J gene. J is TRBJ1-1 and V is TRBV16, with D possibly being TRBD1 (6 bases). CDR1 is SGHSA and CDR2 is FRNQAP in the germline V gene. This CDR3 spans 14 amino acids. Trimming shortened V by 2 bases and J by 4 bases, and 11 bases separated the two germline ends. The CDR3 sequence is CASSLNGGGTEVFF. The DNA read from the CDR3 is TGTGCAAGCAGCTTAAACGGGGGCGGCACAGAAGTCTTC.

By its share, this clone is medium-sized. Gene names denote mouse genes. The CDR3 end lies 1 residue beyond the end of the read and is filled in from the germline J gene. V and J are TRBV26 and TRBJ2-7, with TRBD2 identical over 7 bases. The CDR3 extends over 12 amino acids. The V segment lost 6 bases and the J segment 7 bases; nucleotides outside the gene matches: 6. The V gene's germline CDR1 is KGHPV and CDR2 FQNQEV (reference sequence). The CDR3 region is CASSQDWYEQYF. The CDR3 bases that were read are TGTGCCAGCAGCCAGGACTGGTACGAACAGTAC.

A note on this clone: Here the gene names and germline are mouse. The CDR3 end is not reached by the read, which stops 1 residue before it; the germline J gene fills it in. The J gene is TRBJ2-7, the V gene TRBV12-1, with 9 bases matching TRBD2. The germline gives CDR1 SGHSN, CDR2 HYEKVE. Trimming removed 0 bases from V and 7 bases from J; junction bases left unmatched: 6. CDR3 length: 14 amino acids. Here the CDR3 reads CASSLGGGAREQYF. The CDR3 DNA, read in part, is TGTGCCAGCTCTCTCGGTGGGGGGGCGCGGGAACAGTAC.

This clone is deemed medium-sized. Mouse names are used for the genes. The missing CDR3 end, 1 residue past where the read stops, is filled in from the germline J gene. This sequence joins TRBV16 and TRBJ2-7; 13 nucleotides match TRBD2. The CDR3 spans 17 residues. Germline CDR1 reads SGHSA; CDR2 reads FRNQAP. The J segment lost 6 bases and the V segment lost 0 bases, leaving 8 bases of the junction unmatched. CDR3 DNA, as far as it was read: TGTGCAAGCAGCTTAGATAAAGGACTGGGGGGGCGCGGTGAACAGTAC. As protein: CASSLDKGLGGRGEQY. The complete CDR3 protein is CASSLDKGLGGRGEQYF.

This clone was seen a handful of times. The gene names given are mouse names. The CDR3 goes on 1 residue after the read ends, and that part is filled in from the germline J gene. The chain employs TRBV3 and TRBJ2-1; 7 bases are shared with TRBD2. Germline V lookup: CDR1 SNHLY, CDR2 FYNGKV (reference sequence). Trimming at V came to 4 bases and at J to 4 bases, leaving 4 bases not matched to a gene. The CDR3 contains 14 residues. The CDR3 region is CASSSGGWYAEQFF. The DNA read from the CDR3 is TGTGCCAGCAGCTCTGGGGGATGGTATGCTGAGCAGTTC. Full variable domain (outside the CDR3, taken from reference TRBV3 and TRBJ2-1): GPKVLQIPSHQIIDMGQMVTLNCDPVSNHLYFYWYKQILGQQMEFLVNFYNGKVMEKSKLFKDQFSVERPDGSYFTLKIQPTALEDSAVYFCASSSGGWYAEQFFGPGTRLTVL.

This clone is judged large. Any gene name here is a mouse gene name. Coverage ceases 1 residue before the CDR3 finishes, and the germline J gene fills in the end. The rearrangement joins TRBV24 to TRBJ2-7, with D unclear. Germline V gene sequence: CDR1 KGHTA, CDR2 FRNEEI. The CDR3 covers 14 residues. V lost 1 base to trimming and J lost 0 bases, with 7 bases between them. CDR3 amino acids: CASSLLRSSYEQYF. The part of the CDR3 DNA that was read is TGTGCCAGCAGTCTGTTGAGGAGCTCCTATGAACAGTAC.

Only a few counts were recorded for this clone. Genes and germline come from the mouse. CDR3 bases read: TGTGCCAGCAGTCTAGGCAGGGGTGCAGAAACGCTGTAT. Residues: CASSLGRGAETLY. The CDR3 in full is CASSLGRGAETLYF. The V call is TRBV26, the J call TRBJ2-3; TRBD1 is a possible D gene (5 bases). The missing CDR3 end, 1 residue past where the read stops, is filled in from the germline J gene. The V end lost 3 bases, the J end lost 1 base, and 8 bases lay between the germline ends. Germline CDR1 and CDR2: KGHPV and FQNQEV (reference sequence). This CDR3 has 14 residues.

The table lists this clone with a count of one. These gene names are mouse names. The read terminates 1 residue ahead of where the CDR3 ends, so the germline J gene completes it. This chain uses TRBV26 with TRBJ1-5; 9 nucleotides match TRBD1. CDR3 length: 13 residues. J lost 7 bases, V lost 6 bases, and 4 bases had no gene match. Germline V gene lookup returns CDR1 KGHPV and CDR2 FQNQEV (reference sequence). The covered CDR3 bases are TGTGCCAGCAGGACCGGGACAGGGCAGGCTCCGCTT. Protein product: CASRTGTGQAPL. The whole CDR3 region reads CASRTGTGQAPLF.

Comment on this clone: Genes and germline come from the mouse. The missing CDR3 end, 1 residue past where the read stops, is filled in from the germline J gene. The chain carries TRBV12-1 and TRBJ2-7; D is undetermined. This CDR3 has 13 amino acids. V was cut by 0 bases and J by 3 bases, with 8 bases left in between. Per the germline V gene, CDR1 is SGHSN and CDR2 is HYEKVE. CDR3 region: CASSLEVLYEQYF. The sequenced part of the CDR3 DNA is TGTGCCAGCTCTCTCGAAGTCCTCTATGAACAGTAC.

In the case of this clone: The listed genes are named as in mouse. The read falls 1 residue short of the CDR3 end, and the missing part is taken from the germline J gene. The rearrangement joins TRBV12-1 to TRBJ1-2; no clear D. The CDR3 has 12 residues. The V and J ends lost 2 bases and 0 bases respectively, with 3 bases between them. Germline CDR1 is SGHSN and CDR2 is HYEKVE. The CDR3 bases that were read are TGTGCCAGCTCTCCGGCAAACTCCGACTACACC. This sequence encodes CASSPANSDYT. The full-length CDR3 reads as CASSPANSDYTF.

Turning to this clone: Gene names and germline refer to mouse. The read falls 1 residue short of the CDR3 end, and the missing part is taken from the germline J gene. The chain combines TRBV19 with TRBJ2-2, with TRBD2 matching 9 bases. The CDR3 consists of 14 residues. The V and J ends lost 7 bases and 0 bases, in that order; junction bases with no gene match: 1. Germline V gives CDR1 FNHDT, CDR2 SITEND (reference sequence). The DNA read from the CDR3 is TGTGCCAGCGACTGGGGGTCAAACACCGGGCAGCTCTAC. Residues: CASDWGSNTGQLY. The whole CDR3 region reads CASDWGSNTGQLYF.

As to this clone: Any gene name here is a mouse gene name. The read gets to within 1 residue of the CDR3 end, and the germline J gene fills in the rest. The chain recombines TRBV13-3 with TRBJ2-3; 11 nucleotides agree with TRBD2. The germline CDR1 and CDR2 sequences are NNHDY and SYVADS. The CDR3 is made up of 16 amino acids. Trimming removed 2 bases from V and 0 bases from J; junction bases left unmatched: 2. The CDR3 protein is CASSETGGASAETLYF. The covered CDR3 bases are TGTGCCAGCAGTGAAACTGGGGGGGCTAGTGCAGAAACGCTGTAT.

Notes on this clone: Genes and germline come from the mouse. The read stops 1 residue short of the end of the CDR3; the missing end is completed from the germline J gene. This sequence joins TRBV1 and TRBJ2-3; 8 bases line up with TRBD2. J gave up 0 bases and V 1 base, and 3 bases lay outside the gene matches. Germline V gives CDR1 NSQYPW, CDR2 LRSPGD (reference sequence). This CDR3 spans 16 amino acids. The CDR3 bases that were read are TGCACCTGCAGTGCAGTGGGGGGGTTTAGTGCAGAAACGCTGTAT. It specifies CTCSAVGGFSAETLY. The entire CDR3 reads CTCSAVGGFSAETLYF.

With respect to this clone: The genes are named according to mouse. The sequenced fragment ends 1 residue before the CDR3 boundary, so the rest is inferred from the germline J gene. The J gene is TRBJ2-7, the V gene TRBV15, with 11 bases matching TRBD2. V was clipped by 1 base and J by 1 base; unmatched bases: 0. Germline V lookup: CDR1 SGHND, CDR2 FRSKSL. The CDR3 is 15 residues long. The covered CDR3 bases are TGTGCCAGCAGTTTAGGGGACTGGGGGTCCTATGAACAGTAC. It specifies CASSLGDWGSYEQY. The whole CDR3 is CASSLGDWGSYEQYF.

This clone was counted between two and nine times. The gene symbols are mouse symbols. The missing CDR3 end, 1 residue past where the read stops, is filled in from the germline J gene. The chain joins TRBV15 to TRBJ2-7; TRBD2 matches at 8 bases. Germline V gene sequence: CDR1 SGHND, CDR2 FRSKSL. This CDR3 contains 14 residues. V was pared by 5 bases and J by 0 bases, with 3 bases of the junction left unmatched. CDR3 sequence reads: CASSRLGNSYEQYF. The DNA read from the CDR3 is TGTGCCAGCAGTCGACTGGGGAACTCCTATGAACAGTAC.